Listed below are T cell receptor beta chains from one sample, sequenced in a study of control samples from healthy donors and cancer patients. The data were produced by immunoSEQ multiplex PCR, yet TCRdb's version contains in-frame clones alone and is incomplete. Among more than 150,000 clones listed, around 90% were seen once. The sequenced material came from blood. These receptors came from a woman in her 30s in good health. Each CDR3 is given with its conserved first and last residue. Each record gives: clone size, V gene, J gene, D gene, CDR3 DNA, CDR3 protein. D genes are given only for firm matches. Part of the rows lack a size; the others show once, few, many or a class for expanded clones.

NA	TRBV7-8	TRBJ1-4	NA	TGTGCCAGCAGCTTATTCGGCGCAACTAATGAAAAACTGTTTTTT	CASSLFGATNEKLFF
NA	TRBV7-2	TRBJ2-3	TRBD2	TGTGCCAGCAGCTTTGGTGTCGGGGGGACAGATACGCAGTATTTT	CASSFGVGGTDTQYF
NA	TRBV6-1	TRBJ1-5	NA	TGTGCCAGCAGTGAAGTAGGGTATGGGAATCAGCCCCAGCATTTT	CASSEVGYGNQPQHF
NA	TRBV28	TRBJ1-3	NA	TGTGCCAGCAGTTTAATCGGTTACTCTGGAAACACCATATATTTT	CASSLIGYSGNTIYF
NA	TRBV4-1	TRBJ2-7	TRBD1	TGCGCCAGCAGCCATCCCCCCGGGACAGGATACTCCTACGAGCAGTACTTC	CASSHPPGTGYSYEQYF
few	TRBV6-5	TRBJ1-5	NA	TGTGCCAGCAGTTACGGTGAGGGTCAGCCCCAGCATTTT	CASSYGEGQPQHF
NA	TRBV27	TRBJ1-4	NA	TGTGCCAGCAGTGCGGACCGGGGGGCAACTAATGAAAAACTGTTTTTT	CASSADRGATNEKLFF
NA	TRBV28	TRBJ2-7	NA	TGTGCCAGCAGTTCTCCAGGGCCCACGTACGAGCAGTACTTC	CASSSPGPTYEQYF
NA	TRBV5-4	TRBJ1-4	TRBD1	TGTGCCAGCAGCGCCCAGGGGGGAACTAATGAAAAACTGTTTTTT	CASSAQGGTNEKLFF
NA	TRBV11-2	TRBJ1-5	NA	TGTGCCAGCAGCTTAGGCCGAAATCAGCCCCAGCATTTT	CASSLGRNQPQHF
few	TRBV7-2	TRBJ1-5	NA	TGTGCCAGCAGCTTATTAGGGTATAATCAGCCCCAGCATTTT	CASSLLGYNQPQHF
NA	TRBV30	TRBJ1-4	NA	TGTGCCTGGAGTGTACTAAGGGGGAAACTGTTTTTT	CAWSVLRGKLFF
few	TRBV10-3	TRBJ2-1	TRBD2	TGTGCCATCAGTGAGTCTTCGGGACTAGCGGGAGAGAAGCAGTTCTTC	CAISESSGLAGEKQFF
once	TRBV6-5	TRBJ2-2	NA	TGTGCCAGCAGTTACCGTAGAGCCGGGGAGCTGTTTTTT	CASSYRRAGELFF
NA	TRBV5-4	TRBJ2-7	TRBD2	TGTGCCAGCAGCTTGATGGGGGGGGGTTACGAGCAGTACTTC	CASSLMGGGYEQYF
NA	TRBV4-1	TRBJ2-5	NA	TGCGCCAGCAGCCGAGAAGGGGCTCTGTGGGAGACCCAGTACTTC	CASSREGALWETQYF
NA	TRBV7-9	TRBJ2-1	NA	TGTGCCAGCAGCTTATCGACAGAGCAGTTCTTC	CASSLSTEQFF
NA	TRBV27	TRBJ2-3	TRBD2	TGTGCCAGCAGTTCGAGGCTAGCGGGAGGGTCTCGGGTAGATACGCAGTATTTT	CASSSRLAGGSRVDTQYF
NA	TRBV20-1	TRBJ2-1	TRBD2	TGCAGTGCTAGTCGAGGAGCTAGCGGGAGAGGGAATGAGCAGTTCTTC	CSASRGASGRGNEQFF
NA	TRBV5-6	TRBJ2-1	NA	TGTGCCAGCAGCTTGTGGGGCGGTCACAATGAGCAGTTCTTC	CASSLWGGHNEQFF
once	TRBV4-1	TRBJ2-5	NA	TGCGCCAGCAGCCAGCTCGGGGTCGGGGGCAAAGAGACCCAGTACTTC	CASSQLGVGGKETQYF
NA	TRBV9	TRBJ2-5	TRBD1	TGTGCCAGCAGCGAAACCGGGACAGAAGAGACCCAGTACTTC	CASSETGTEETQYF
NA	TRBV7-8	TRBJ1-1	NA	TGTGCCAGCAGCTTAGACCTGGGTGTGAACACTGAAGCTTTCTTT	CASSLDLGVNTEAFF
NA	TRBV24-1	TRBJ2-1	TRBD2	TGTGCCACCAGTGACCTGAGGACTAGCGGAGAATACAATGAGCAGTTCTTC	CATSDLRTSGEYNEQFF
NA	TRBV24-1	TRBJ2-3	NA	TGTGCCACCAGTGATTTGAAGGGCTTAAGCGCAGATACGCAGTATTTT	CATSDLKGLSADTQYF
NA	TRBV3-1/TRBV3-2	TRBJ2-7	NA	TGTGCCAGCAGCCGAGCGAGGGATGGTGAGCAGTACTTC	CASSRARDGEQYF
few	TRBV30	TRBJ2-7	TRBD2	TGTGCCTGGAGTGTACTAGCGGGAGTCGAGCAGTACTTC	CAWSVLAGVEQYF
NA	TRBV7-2	TRBJ1-1	TRBD1	TGTGCCGGCAGTAACAGGGGAGGAGGTGAAGCTTTCTTT	CAGSNRGGGEAFF
NA	TRBV4-3	TRBJ2-2	NA	TGCGCCAGCAGCCAAGATGATGGGACCGGGGAGCTGTTTTTT	CASSQDDGTGELFF
NA	TRBV9	TRBJ1-5	NA	TGTGCCAGCAGCGTAGCCGGGGATCAGCCCCAGCATTTT	CASSVAGDQPQHF
NA	TRBV10-1	TRBJ2-3	TRBD2	TGCGCCAGCAGTGAGTCAAGGAGCGGGATAAGTTCGGGCACAGATACGCAGTATTTT	CASSESRSGISSGTDTQYF
NA	TRBV6-6	TRBJ1-5	NA	TGTGCCAGCTCTAATCTGGTTGCTGGCAATCAGCCCCAGCATTTT	CASSNLVAGNQPQHF
NA	TRBV6-5	TRBJ2-5	NA	TGTGCCAGCAGTTACCTACGGCGACTCGGGGTAGAGACCCAGTACTTC	CASSYLRRLGVETQYF
NA	TRBV6-2/TRBV6-3	TRBJ1-1	TRBD1	TGTGCCAGCAGTTCGACAGGGGCCACGGGCACTGAAGCTTTCTTT	CASSSTGATGTEAFF
NA	TRBV2	TRBJ2-7	TRBD1	TGTGCCAGCAAATCTCGGACAGGGGGCTCGGTCGAGCAGTACTTC	CASKSRTGGSVEQYF
NA	TRBV3-1/TRBV3-2	TRBJ1-4	TRBD1	TGTGCCAGCAGCACCCGACAGGGGAGAGGTGAAAAACTGTTTTTT	CASSTRQGRGEKLFF
NA	TRBV19	TRBJ1-1	TRBD1	TGTGCCAGTAGTACGACAGGGCTCCCTGAAGCTTTCTTT	CASSTTGLPEAFF
NA	TRBV7-2	TRBJ2-7	NA	TGTGCCAGCAGCTTAGTGACTACACACTCATACGAGCAGTACTTC	CASSLVTTHSYEQYF
NA	TRBV6-5	TRBJ2-7	NA	TGTGCCAGCAGAAGGCCCTCCTACGAGCAGTACTTC	CASRRPSYEQYF
NA	TRBV10-3	TRBJ1-2	NA	TGTGCCATCAGTGATCCCGGTTCCGGCCATGGCTACACCTTC	CAISDPGSGHGYTF
NA	TRBV28	TRBJ1-2	NA	TGTGCCAGCAGTTATGGGGGGGGATATGGCTACACCTTC	CASSYGGGYGYTF
NA	TRBV29-1	TRBJ2-6	NA	TGCAGCGGTTGGAGCTCTGGGGCCAACGTCCTGACTTTC	CSGWSSGANVLTF
NA	TRBV29-1	TRBJ1-5	NA	TGCAGCGTTGCCGGGACACCAAATCAGCCCCAGCATTTT	CSVAGTPNQPQHF
NA	TRBV24-1	TRBJ2-4	TRBD1	TGTGCCACCAGTGATTTCTCCGGACAGGGGTCCTCATTGGGGTTAGCCAAAAACATTCAGTACTTC	CATSDFSGQGSSLGLAKNIQYF
NA	TRBV5-4	TRBJ2-2	TRBD1	TGTGCCAGCAGTCCAGACAGGGCGAGGCGCACCGGGGAGCTGTTTTTT	CASSPDRARRTGELFF
NA	TRBV14	TRBJ2-3	TRBD1	TGTGCCAGCAGCCCCCGACAGGGGGTCACAGATACGCAGTATTTT	CASSPRQGVTDTQYF
medium-sized	TRBV18	TRBJ2-7	NA	TGTGCCAGCTCACTGGGGGACGGCTACGAGCAGTACTTC	CASSLGDGYEQYF
NA	TRBV2	TRBJ1-2	NA	TGTGCCAGCAGTCAGGACAGATTTGGGGGCTACACCTTC	CASSQDRFGGYTF
NA	TRBV6-5	TRBJ2-7	NA	TGTGCCAGCAGATCCGGGACGGTGGTCTACGAGCAGTACTTC	CASRSGTVVYEQYF
few	TRBV18	TRBJ1-5	NA	TGTGCCAGCTCACAGGGGCGGGAGCCCCAGCATTTT	CASSQGREPQHF
NA	TRBV6-6	TRBJ2-7	TRBD2	TGTGCCAGCAGTTACGGGGAGGGGCGAGTCTACGAGCAGTACTTC	CASSYGEGRVYEQYF
NA	TRBV4-2	TRBJ2-7	TRBD2	TGTGCCAGCAGCCTACTAGCGGGGACGGGCGAGCAGTACTTC	CASSLLAGTGEQYF
medium-sized	TRBV4-2	TRBJ1-5	TRBD1	TGTGCCAGCAGCGATGGGACAGACTATAGCAATCAGCCCCAGCATTTT	CASSDGTDYSNQPQHF
once	TRBV6-5	TRBJ1-2	NA	TGTGCCAGCAGTTACTCTCGGGGTAACGGCTACACCTTC	CASSYSRGNGYTF
few	TRBV4-2	TRBJ2-7	TRBD1	TGTGCCAGCAGCCATGTACTCGGGACAGGGTTAAACGAGCAGTACTTC	CASSHVLGTGLNEQYF
NA	TRBV9	TRBJ1-6	NA	TGTGCCAGCAGCGCGACCCCCCGGGCAGGCCAAAATTCACCCCTCCACTTT	CASSATPRAGQNSPLHF
NA	TRBV2	TRBJ1-5	TRBD1	TGTGCCAGCAGTGAAGCTTACGTCACCGGGACAGGGGAAGAGCCCCAGCATTTT	CASSEAYVTGTGEEPQHF
NA	TRBV4-1	TRBJ2-3	TRBD2	TGCGCCAGCAGCCAGACTAGCGGAAGCACAGATACGCAGTATTTT	CASSQTSGSTDTQYF